Below, 25 T cell receptor beta chains from the same sample are listed, as sequenced in a study of cytomegalovirus exposure and HLA in healthy donors. The PCR was carried out with 60 Vbeta primers and 13 Jbeta primers. Sequencing used immunoSEQ multiplex PCR; TCRdb keeps in-frame clones, though not all of them. The sample includes some 190,000 clones, about 87% of them seen just once. Sequencing was performed on PBMCs. These receptors all stem from a man younger than 45 in good health and CMV-seronegative.

The chain employs TRBV18 and TRBJ2-5; the D gene is possibly TRBD2 (7 bases). This CDR3 is built from 15 residues. V was trimmed by 1 base and J by 5 bases, leaving 14 bases between them. Germline CDR1 is KGHSH and CDR2 is LQKENI. CDR3 region: CASSPQKQGGETQYF. The CDR3 DNA is TGTGCCAGCTCACCACAAAAACAGGGAGGGGAGACCCAGTACTTC.

On this clone: The junction and the germline gene differ at one end; a read error may be behind it. The rearrangement links TRBV7-7 to TRBJ2-1, with D perhaps matching TRBD2 (7 bases). The CDR3 totals 18 residues. The germline CDR1 and CDR2 sequences are SSHAT and FNYEAQ (reference sequence). CDR3 in DNA: TGTGCTAGCAGCTCCCGCGGGGGCGGGAGCGTTGGGGACAATGAGCAGTTCTTC. Its protein is CASSSRGGGSVGDNEQFF.

This sequence joins TRBV30 and TRBJ2-7, with 9 bases fitting TRBD1. The junction had 5 bases not matched to a gene; V was cut back by 5 bases and J by 3 bases. Germline V lookup: CDR1 GTSNPN, CDR2 SVGIG (reference sequence). This CDR3 is built from 13 residues. CDR3 nucleotides: TGTGCCTGGGGTAGACAGGGGGGCTACGAGCAGTACTTC. This sequence encodes CAWGRQGGYEQYF.

The rearrangement uses TRBV28 and TRBJ2-2, with TRBD1 matching over 9 bases. V was clipped by 7 bases and J by 7 bases; unmatched bases: 10. Looked up from germline, CDR1 is MDHEN and CDR2 is SYDVKM. This CDR3 contains 15 residues. For the CDR3, the DNA is TGTGCCAGCAAGGGGTCGGGACAGGGAATCGGGGAGCTGTTTTTT. It codes for CASKGSGQGIGELFF.

This chain uses TRBV7-9 with TRBJ1-1; 7 bases line up with TRBD1. CDR3 size: 16 residues. The trim removed 4 bases at V and 8 bases at J, leaving 16 bases unmatched. Germline CDR1 SEHNR, CDR2 FQNEAQ (reference sequence). This CDR3 reads CASSSSGGSADGEAFF. The DNA of the CDR3 is TGTGCCAGCAGCTCCTCAGGGGGGTCGGCGGATGGAGAAGCTTTCTTT. The whole variable domain, remainder taken from reference TRBV7-9 and TRBJ1-1, is DTGVSQNPRHKITKRGQNVTFRCDPISEHNRLYWYRQTLGQGPEFLTYFQNEAQLEKSRLLSDRFSAERPKGSFSTLEIQRTEQGDSAMYLCASSSSGGSADGEAFFGQGTRLTVV.

The chain uses TRBV9 and TRBJ2-2, with 11 nucleotides matching TRBD2. The V and J ends lost 3 bases and 3 bases, in that order; junction bases with no gene match: 7. The CDR3 loop spans 17 amino acids. From germline, CDR1 is SGDLS and CDR2 YYNGEE. This CDR3 reads CASSGRLAGKDTGELFF. The CDR3 DNA sequence: TGTGCCAGCAGCGGACGACTAGCGGGGAAGGACACCGGGGAGCTGTTTTTT.

The chain combines TRBV4-2 with TRBJ1-2, with 11 bases fitting TRBD1. This CDR3 region has 17 residues. Losses at the gene ends were 4 bases for V and 1 base for J; bases not matched to a gene: 8. Per the germline V gene, CDR1 is LGHNA and CDR2 is YNFKEQ. The CDR3 bases are TGTGCCAGCAGCCCCCAGGGACAGGGGGGATATAACTATGGCTACACCTTC. It codes for CASSPQGQGGYNYGYTF.

The rearrangement links TRBV5-1 to TRBJ1-2; D is perhaps TRBD1 (5 bases). Trimming shortened V by 3 bases and J by 3 bases, and 12 bases separated the two germline ends. This CDR3 has 14 residues. Per the germline V gene, CDR1 is SGHRS and CDR2 is YFSETQ. The CDR3 DNA reads TGCGCCAGCAGCTGGGGGGGAATGGACTATGGCTACACCTTC. The encoded protein is CASSWGGMDYGYTF.

This clone was seen just once. In nucleotides, the CDR3 is TGTGCCAGCAGCTTCGACAGGAACTATGGCTACACCTTC. Amino acid sequence: CASSFDRNYGYTF. V is TRBV7-2 and J is TRBJ1-2; TRBD1 might be the D (6 bases). V gave up 3 bases and J gave up 2 bases, with 7 bases separating them. The CDR3 loop spans 13 amino acids. CDR1 and CDR2 (germline): SGHTA, FQGNSA.

The chain has TRBV19 and TRBJ1-6; D is possibly TRBD1 (5 bases). This CDR3 has 13 residues. Germline V gene sequence: CDR1 LNHDA, CDR2 SQIVND (reference sequence). Trimming took 7 bases from V and 7 from J, leaving 11 bases between them. DNA of the CDR3: TGTGCCAGTACTACCAGGGAAAATTCACCCCTCCACTTT. It translates to CASTTRENSPLHF.

This clone has only one observation. The V call is TRBV5-4, the J call TRBJ2-1; D possibly corresponds to TRBD2 (5 bases). The CDR3 length is 17 residues. Germline lookup yields CDR1 SGHNT and CDR2 YYREEE (reference sequence). V gave up 2 bases and J gave up 8 bases, with 23 bases separating them. The CDR3 spells CASSLTPGYLSWDEQFF. The CDR3 DNA reads TGTGCCAGCAGCTTAACACCGGGATACCTCTCTTGGGATGAGCAGTTCTTC.

The chain combines TRBV19 with TRBJ2-7; D is unresolved. Looked up from germline, CDR1 is LNHDA and CDR2 is SQIVND (reference sequence). The CDR3 covers 13 residues. V dropped 5 bases and J dropped 1 base, with 9 bases sitting between them. The CDR3 loop is CASSSKTSYEQYF. Here the CDR3 DNA reads TGTGCCAGTAGTTCCAAGACATCCTACGAGCAGTACTTC.

V gene TRBV21-1 combines with J gene TRBJ2-3; the listed D gene, TRBD1, was not tested against the DNA. TRBV21-1 is tagged as a pseudogene. The CDR3 is 16 amino acids. The CDR3 loop reads CASSIRRDRHSDTQYF. Here the CDR3 DNA reads TGTGCCAGCAGCATACGGAGGGACAGACACTCAGATACGCAGTATTTT.

The rearrangement links TRBV2 to TRBJ2-5; 8 nucleotides align to TRBD2. V lost 8 bases, J lost 2 bases, and 7 bases stayed unmatched. Germline V lookup: CDR1 SNHLY, CDR2 FYNNEI. The CDR3 consists of 14 residues. CDR3 in amino acids: CASWSGSYQETQYF. The CDR3 DNA reads as TGTGCCAGCTGGAGCGGGAGTTATCAAGAGACCCAGTACTTC.

This clone has a single count. This chain uses TRBV27 with TRBJ1-2; perhaps TRBD1 as D (6 bases). V shed 2 bases and J shed 6 bases, with 16 bases lying between them. This CDR3 region has 15 residues. Germline V gene data show CDR1 as MNHEY and CDR2 as SMNVEV (reference sequence). This chain's CDR3 is CASSLETGRLDGYTF. Written as DNA, the CDR3 is TGTGCCAGCAGTTTAGAAACAGGGCGATTGGATGGCTACACCTTC.

The chain joins TRBV7-9 to TRBJ1-3; no clear D gene. Germline values: CDR1 SEHNR, CDR2 FQNEAQ (reference sequence). Trimming took off 4 bases at V and 4 bases at J, with 11 bases between the two ends. The CDR3 is 14 residues long. Here the CDR3 reads CASSSDDKGNTIYF. Written as DNA, the CDR3 is TGTGCCAGCAGCTCCGACGACAAGGGAAACACCATATATTTT.

This rearrangement joins TRBV7-2 to TRBJ2-1, with 13 bases that match TRBD2. Looked up from germline, CDR1 is SGHTA and CDR2 is FQGNSA. The CDR3 length is 15 residues. J gave up 6 bases and V 5 bases, and 4 bases lay outside the gene matches. The CDR3 spells CASSKTSGGFNEQFF. Here the CDR3 DNA reads TGTGCCAGCAGCAAGACTAGCGGGGGGTTCAATGAGCAGTTCTTC.

This chain uses TRBV25-1 with TRBJ1-2, with D perhaps matching TRBD1 (5 bases). Per the germline V gene, CDR1 is MGHDK and CDR2 is SYGVNS. Trimming cost V 6 bases and J 4 bases, with 18 bases left between them. The CDR3 extends over 15 amino acids. The CDR3 loop is CASSYLLGGGYGYTF. The CDR3 DNA sequence: TGTGCCAGCAGCTATCTCTTGGGGGGAGGCTATGGCTACACCTTC.

The V gene is TRBV6-1, the J gene TRBJ2-3; 9 positions agree with TRBD2. Trimming removed 8 bases from V and 5 bases from J; junction bases left unmatched: 11. Germline V gene sequence: CDR1 MNHNS, CDR2 SASEGT. This CDR3 spans 15 amino acids. CDR3 protein: CASYDWGGREDTQYF. The CDR3, as DNA: TGTGCCAGCTATGACTGGGGCGGGAGGGAAGATACGCAGTATTTT.

The chain recombines TRBV4-3 with TRBJ2-7; TRBD1 matches 9 bases. With V trimmed by 0 bases and J by 6 bases, 6 bases remained unmatched. CDR1 is LGHNA, CDR2 YSLEER, per germline. This CDR3 region has 15 residues. The CDR3 here is CASSQDWTGDREQYF. The CDR3 DNA sequence: TGCGCCAGCAGCCAAGATTGGACAGGGGATCGCGAGCAGTACTTC.

V gene TRBV5-1 combines with J gene TRBJ2-7; 7 bases match TRBD1. CDR3 size: 14 residues. V lost 0 bases to trimming and J lost 2 bases; unmatched junction nucleotides: 2. Germline CDR1 is SGHRS and CDR2 is YFSETQ. In nucleotides, the CDR3 is TGCGCCAGCAGCTTGGCGACAGGGCCCTACGAGCAGTACTTC. Translating it yields CASSLATGPYEQYF.

This sequence joins TRBV5-1 and TRBJ2-7; 12 nucleotides line up with TRBD1. V dropped 4 bases and J dropped 2; count of bases not matched to a gene: 4. Germline assignment: CDR1 SGHRS and CDR2 YFSETQ. CDR3 size: 15 residues. CDR3 residues: CASSTGTGGPYEQYF. The CDR3 region has the DNA TGCGCCAGCAGCACAGGGACAGGGGGCCCCTACGAGCAGTACTTC.

CDR3 in amino acids: CASVDGTGPWDEQFF. CDR3 coding DNA: TGTGCCAGCGTTGACGGGACAGGGCCGTGGGATGAGCAGTTCTTC. The chain has TRBV11-2 and TRBJ2-1; 9 bases agree with TRBD1. Germline V gene data show CDR1 as SGHAT and CDR2 as FQNNGV. V lost 8 bases and J lost 8; bases outside the gene matches: 13. The CDR3 consists of 15 residues. Full variable domain (rest looked up from reference TRBV11-2 and TRBJ2-1): EAGVAQSPRYKIIEKRQSVAFWCNPISGHATLYWYQQILGQGPKLLIQFQNNGVVDDSQLPKDRFSAERLKGVDSTLKIQPAKLEDSAVYLCASVDGTGPWDEQFFGPGTRLTVL.

The chain carries TRBV28 and TRBJ2-7; TRBD2 matches at 11 bases. V trimming: 1 base; J trimming: 0 bases; junction bases outside the gene matches: 2. Germline V gene lookup returns CDR1 MDHEN and CDR2 SYDVKM. There are 16 residues in the CDR3. Here the CDR3 DNA reads TGTGCCAGCAGTTTATTCGGGACTAGCGGCTCCTACGAGCAGTACTTC. Protein product: CASSLFGTSGSYEQYF.

Concerning this clone itself: This sample also contains other DNA sequences that code for the same CDR3. CDR3 residues: CASSGLFLVDHGYTF. The CDR3, as DNA: TGTGCCAGCAGTGGACTCTTCTTAGTGGATCATGGCTACACCTTC. This sequence joins TRBV6-1 and TRBJ1-2; D is uncertain. Trimming took 4 bases from V and 6 from J, leaving 18 bases between them. The CDR3 runs to 15 residues. Germline V CDR1 and CDR2: MNHNS, SASEGT.